This TCR beta chain was sequenced for a study of vaccination effects on CD4 cells after COVID-19. On the study more broadly: Post-vaccine specimens were collected at a median of 72 days following the second dose.

As concerns this clone: Its antigen is still unknown. One end of the junction varies from germline; a read error may be responsible.

TCRdb keeps only in-frame clones here, not all; method: immunoSEQ multiplex PCR. This sample has roughly 55,000 clones, with roughly three quarters found just once. After expansion with viral peptide pools in the ViraFEST assay, antigen-specific CD4+ T cells were sequenced. The culture ran for 10 days before CD4+ T cells were isolated. Subjects were given two BNT162b2 or mRNA-1273 vaccine doses. IL-2 medium supplanted half the medium on days 3 and 7. Germline CDR1 reads MNHEY; CDR2 reads SVGEGT. This CDR3 has 15 amino acids. This sample comprised CD4+ T cells from PBMCs cultured with HCoV-OC43 spike peptides, obtained after COVID-19 vaccination. Subset: HCoV-OC43 spike overlapping peptide pool stimulation. This clonotype was sampled from a human donor who received a COVID-19 vaccine. V and J are TRBV6-2 or TRBV6-3 and TRBJ2-3; D could derive from TRBD1 or TRBD2 (6 bases each). The CDR3 DNA sequence: TGTGCCAGCATCCCCGGGGGCACTAGCACATATACGCAGTATTTT. Protein product: CASIPGGTSTYTQYF.